This is a list of T cell receptor beta chains from one sample in a study of cytomegalovirus exposure and HLA in healthy donors. Measured with immunoSEQ multiplex PCR; TCRdb has only the in-frame clones, and not every one. The sample holds tens of thousands of clones, roughly 70% seen once. Source material: PBMCs. Source of these receptors: a man aged 50-60 years in good health and CMV-seronegative. Each CDR3 is given with its conserved first and last residue. The order of the fields is V gene, D gene, clone size, J gene, CDR3 DNA, CDR3 protein. A D gene is named only where the DNA matches it firmly. For some rows the clone size is stated as once, few or many, or as a class when expanded; others skip it.

V gene: TRBV19; D gene: TRBD1; clone size: NA; J gene: TRBJ2-7; CDR3 DNA: TGTGCCAGTAGTATGGACAGGAGCACTATGAGCGAGCAGTACTTC; CDR3 protein: CASSMDRSTMSEQYF
V gene: TRBV30; D gene: TRBD2; clone size: NA; J gene: TRBJ2-2; CDR3 DNA: TGTGCCTGGTCCGGGACTACAGACACCGGGGAGCTGTTTTTT; CDR3 protein: CAWSGTTDTGELFF
V gene: TRBV6-5; D gene: TRBD1; clone size: NA; J gene: TRBJ1-5; CDR3 DNA: TGTGCCAGCAGTTACTCGCAGTCAGGGGGCAAACAGCCCCAGCATTTT; CDR3 protein: CASSYSQSGGKQPQHF
V gene: TRBV5-1; D gene: TRBD1; clone size: NA; J gene: TRBJ2-7; CDR3 DNA: TGCGCCAGCAGCTTGGGGGGGACAGGGGGCATCTACGAGCAGTACTTC; CDR3 protein: CASSLGGTGGIYEQYF
V gene: TRBV7-9; D gene: TRBD2; clone size: NA; J gene: TRBJ2-5; CDR3 DNA: TGTGCCAGCAGCTCAGGACTAGCAGGGGAGACCCAGTACTTC; CDR3 protein: CASSSGLAGETQYF
V gene: TRBV10-2; D gene: NA; clone size: NA; J gene: TRBJ1-6; CDR3 DNA: TGCGCCAGCAGACCCTTAGGGCCGGAGGATTCACCCCTCCACTTT; CDR3 protein: CASRPLGPEDSPLHF
V gene: TRBV10-1; D gene: NA; clone size: NA; J gene: TRBJ1-5; CDR3 DNA: TGCGCCAGCAGTGATCGGGAGAGGAATCAGCCCCAGCATTTT; CDR3 protein: CASSDRERNQPQHF
V gene: TRBV9; D gene: NA; clone size: NA; J gene: TRBJ2-7; CDR3 DNA: TGTGCCAGCAGTTCTGGGGCCTCCTACGAGCAGTACTTC; CDR3 protein: CASSSGASYEQYF
V gene: TRBV7-9; D gene: NA; clone size: once; J gene: TRBJ1-4; CDR3 DNA: TGTGCCAGCAGGGGCGCAGGGGTGGCTAATGAAAAACTGTTTTTT; CDR3 protein: CASRGAGVANEKLFF
V gene: TRBV10-3; D gene: TRBD1; clone size: NA; J gene: TRBJ2-2; CDR3 DNA: TGTGCCATCAGACCCGGGACAGGGTTCGTCGGGGAGCTGTTTTTT; CDR3 protein: CAIRPGTGFVGELFF